This T cell receptor (beta chain) was identified in a study of OX40 agonist ivuxolimab in advanced cancers. Turning to the study itself: Patient treatment consisted of intravenous ivuxolimab administration every 2 weeks at 0.01 to 10 mg/kg. Points from the study as a whole: Both blood CD4+ and CD8+ T cells showed clonal growth by week 6 at 0.1 to 3.0 mg/kg.

TCRdb keeps only in-frame clones here, not all; method: immunoSEQ multiplex PCR. The table shows fewer than 80,000 clones, with roughly nine tenths occurring only once. At cycle 4 day 1, cycle 7 day 1, and baseline, blood was sampled. The germline V gene has CDR1 PRHDT and CDR2 FYEKMQ (reference sequence). Trimming cost V 4 bases and J 4 bases; bases outside gene matches: 11. This CDR3 has 18 amino acids. As concerns this clone: The antigen is undetermined.

The J gene is TRBJ2-5, the V gene TRBV13; 14 nucleotides match TRBD2. The source was CD4+ or CD8+ T cells sorted from blood, collected in a trial of the OX40 agonist ivuxolimab. The sequence derives from an adult with an advanced solid tumor such as melanoma, head and neck, liver or kidney cancer. CDR3 protein: CASSSRVRGTSGRETQYF. In nucleotides, the CDR3 is TGTGCCAGCAGCTCTCGCGTTAGGGGGACTAGCGGGAGAGAGACCCAGTACTTC.